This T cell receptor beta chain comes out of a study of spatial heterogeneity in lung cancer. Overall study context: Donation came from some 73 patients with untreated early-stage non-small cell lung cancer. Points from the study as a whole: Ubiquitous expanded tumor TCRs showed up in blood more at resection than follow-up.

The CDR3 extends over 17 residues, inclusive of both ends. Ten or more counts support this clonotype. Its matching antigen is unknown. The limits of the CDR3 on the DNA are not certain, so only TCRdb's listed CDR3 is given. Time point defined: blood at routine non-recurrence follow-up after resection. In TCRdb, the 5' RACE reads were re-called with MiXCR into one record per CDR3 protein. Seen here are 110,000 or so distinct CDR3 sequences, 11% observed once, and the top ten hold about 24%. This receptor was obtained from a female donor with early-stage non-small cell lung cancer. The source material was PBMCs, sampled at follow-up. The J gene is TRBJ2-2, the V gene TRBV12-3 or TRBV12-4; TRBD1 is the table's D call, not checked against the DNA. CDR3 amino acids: CASSFVNGDGTPGSCFF.